The 31 T cell receptor beta chains presented below share a single source sample, sequenced in a study of blood T cells in healthy people across ages. Using a J-beta primer mix together with a sample-barcoded 5' primer, a second PCR was run for roughly 6 to 11 cycles. TCRdb reprocessed the 5' RACE reads with MiXCR, giving one entry per CDR3 protein. The sample lists over a million distinct CDR3 sequences; around two fifths were seen once. Input material: blood. These receptors were collected from a woman between 18 and 29 years old in good health.

This clonotype came up a few times. The chain recombines TRBV6-6 with TRBJ2-1, with D perhaps matching TRBD1 (6 bases). From germline, CDR1 is MNHNY and CDR2 SVGAGI (reference sequence). This CDR3 comprises 14 residues. Between the trimmed V and J ends, which lost 2 bases and 6 bases, there was a span of 11 bases. CDR3 in DNA: TGTGCCAGCAGTTACCCCGAACAGGGCAATGAGCAGTTCTTC. Its protein is CASSYPEQGNEQFF.

The rearrangement uses TRBV20-1 and TRBJ1-5, with no clear D. Germline V gives CDR1 DFQATT, CDR2 SNEGSKA (reference sequence). Trimming shortened V by 6 bases and J by 0 bases, and 12 bases separated the two germline ends. CDR3 length equals 14 residues. DNA for the CDR3: TGCAGTGCCCCTGTGGGAAATAGCAATCAGCCCCAGCATTTT. This translates into CSAPVGNSNQPQHF.

This clonotype was detected only a few times. The CDR3 DNA follows: TGCAGTGCAGCTTCCGGGACAGGGGGGTACGAGCAGTACTTC. Translated, it gives CSAASGTGGYEQYF. The chain links TRBV20-1 to TRBJ2-7; the match to TRBD1 covers 11 bases. CDR3 length: 14 residues. CDR1 DFQATT and CDR2 SNEGSKA come from the germline V gene (reference sequence). J gave up 4 bases and V 6 bases, and 8 bases lay outside the gene matches.

This clonotype was observed once. V and J are TRBV10-3 and TRBJ1-1, with TRBD1 identical over 7 bases. V gave up 4 bases and J gave up 1 base; unmatched junction bases: 6. The CDR3 loop spans 15 amino acids. The germline V gene has CDR1 ENHRY and CDR2 SYGVKD. The CDR3 loop is CAISATGPGNTEAFF. The CDR3 DNA is TGTGCCATCAGTGCGACAGGGCCGGGGAACACTGAAGCTTTCTTT.

This clonotype was counted a few times. The rearrangement uses TRBV29-1 and TRBJ2-3; 8 bases align to TRBD2. The germline CDR1 and CDR2 sequences are SQVTM and ANQGSEA. V was pared by 6 bases and J by 1 base, with 6 bases of the junction left unmatched. The CDR3 is 14 residues long. CDR3 region: CSVSGLAGTDTQYF. CDR3 nucleotide sequence: TGCAGCGTCTCCGGACTAGCTGGCACAGATACGCAGTATTTT.

The genes are TRBV4-1 and TRBJ2-3; 7 bases fit TRBD2. This CDR3 is built from 15 residues. Per the germline V gene, CDR1 is MGHRA and CDR2 is YSYEKL. After removal of 8 bases from V and 0 bases from J, the junction contained 8 bases not matched to a gene. The CDR3 is CASLAAGTSTDTQYF. CDR3 DNA: TGCGCCAGCCTAGCAGCGGGGACTAGCACAGATACGCAGTATTTT.

The rearrangement joins TRBV13 to TRBJ1-4; D not resolved. The CDR3 runs 16 residues. V lost 0 bases, J lost 3 bases, and 11 bases lay in between. Germline CDR1 reads PRHDT; CDR2 reads FYEKMQ (reference sequence). CDR3 nucleotides: TGTGCCAGCAGCTTAGGCCGATGGCAGCCTAATGAAAAACTGTTTTTT. Translated, it gives CASSLGRWQPNEKLFF.

The gene calls are TRBV29-1 and TRBJ1-2; 9 bases map to TRBD1. In germline, CDR1 is SQVTM, CDR2 ANQGSEA. V shed 6 bases, J shed 3 bases, and the junction held 14 bases outside the gene matches. This CDR3 spans 16 amino acids. CDR3 amino acids: CSVQNRGRSDDYGYTF. CDR3 coding DNA: TGCAGCGTACAAAACAGGGGGCGATCCGATGACTATGGCTACACCTTC.

V gene TRBV20-1 combines with J gene TRBJ2-1; 9 bases match TRBD2. The CDR3 is 18 residues long. V trimming: 0 bases; J trimming: 4 bases; junction bases outside the gene matches: 13. In germline, CDR1 is DFQATT, CDR2 SNEGSKA (reference sequence). The DNA for the CDR3 is TGCAGTGCTAGAGATCTAGTGGGTGGTAGCGGGGGATACAATGAGCAGTTCTTC. Translating gives CSARDLVGGSGGYNEQFF.

In its sample, this clonotype was seen many times. The V and J genes are TRBV5-1 and TRBJ2-2; D is undetermined. The germline V gene has CDR1 SGHRS and CDR2 YFSETQ. The CDR3 sequence is 14 residues long. Trimming stripped 2 bases from V and 0 bases from J, with 5 bases between. The CDR3, as DNA: TGCGCCAGCAGCTTAGGTTCGAACACCGGGGAGCTGTTTTTT. Translated: CASSLGSNTGELFF.

In this sample, this clonotype turned up once. V is TRBV6-9 and J is TRBJ2-6; D possibly corresponds to TRBD2 (5 bases). The germline CDR1 and CDR2 sequences are MNHGY and SVAAGI. CDR3 length equals 17 residues. V lost 1 base to trimming and J lost 0 bases, with 10 bases between them. CDR3 amino acids: CASSYFSRVSGANVLTF. DNA of the CDR3: TGTGCCAGCAGTTATTTCTCGCGGGTCTCTGGGGCCAACGTCCTGACTTTC.

This clonotype was recorded a few times. The chain joins TRBV11-2 to TRBJ2-3, with D perhaps given as TRBD1 or TRBD2 (7 bases each). Germline V gives CDR1 SGHAT, CDR2 FQNNGV. The CDR3 is made up of 16 amino acids. V was shortened by 0 bases and J by 6 bases, with 16 bases between the two germline ends. The CDR3 loop reads CASSLDSGTAGDTQYF. CDR3 nucleotide sequence: TGTGCCAGCAGCTTAGATTCCGGGACAGCGGGGGATACGCAGTATTTT. Full variable domain (rest looked up from reference TRBV11-2 and TRBJ2-3): EAGVAQSPRYKIIEKRQSVAFWCNPISGHATLYWYQQILGQGPKLLIQFQNNGVVDDSQLPKDRFSAERLKGVDSTLKIQPAKLEDSAVYLCASSLDSGTAGDTQYFGPGTRLTVL.

This clonotype was found a few times. The chain joins TRBV29-1 to TRBJ1-2, with D maybe TRBD1 (5 bases). The CDR3 covers 14 residues. Germline CDR1 and CDR2: SQVTM and ANQGSEA. Trimming removed 4 bases from V and 8 bases from J, with 20 bases in between. CDR3 sequence reads: CSVGRQGGIYGYTF. The CDR3 DNA reads as TGCAGCGTTGGTCGCCAGGGTGGCATCTACGGCTACACCTTC.

V usage is TRBV7-9 and J usage is TRBJ1-1; TRBD1 is a possible D gene (6 bases). The V and J ends lost 4 bases and 2 bases respectively, with 17 bases between them. Germline V gene lookup returns CDR1 SEHNR and CDR2 FQNEAQ (reference sequence). This CDR3 region has 16 residues. CDR3 DNA sequence: TGTGCCAGCAGCTCCACAGGGACCACTTCAAACACTGAAGCTTTCTTT. It translates to CASSSTGTTSNTEAFF.

The gene calls are TRBV5-1 and TRBJ2-6, with 15 nucleotides matching TRBD2. After removal of 3 bases from V and 7 bases from J, the junction contained 5 bases not matched to a gene. The CDR3 is 17 amino acids. Germline V gives CDR1 SGHRS, CDR2 YFSETQ. This chain's CDR3 is CASSWRTSGREANVLTF. CDR3 coding DNA: TGCGCCAGCAGCTGGAGGACTAGCGGGAGGGAAGCCAACGTCCTGACTTTC.

V gene TRBV2 combines with J gene TRBJ2-6; D may be TRBD2 (6 bases). This CDR3 spans 17 amino acids. V dropped 2 bases and J dropped 4 bases, with 15 bases sitting between them. The germline gives CDR1 SNHLY, CDR2 FYNNEI. The CDR3 sequence is CASSELEGGAGANVLTF. CDR3 DNA sequence: TGTGCCAGCAGTGAATTGGAGGGAGGTGCAGGGGCCAACGTCCTGACTTTC. The full variable domain, its missing parts supplied by reference TRBV2 and TRBJ2-6, is EPEVTQTPSHQVTQMGQEVILRCVPISNHLYFYWYRQILGQKVEFLVSFYNNEISEKSEIFDDQFSVERPDGSNFTLKIRSTKLEDSAMYFCASSELEGGAGANVLTFGAGSRLTVL.

J is TRBJ2-7 and V is TRBV12-3 or TRBV12-4, with D possibly matching TRBD1 (5 bases). V lost 3 bases to trimming and J lost 2 bases, with 11 bases between them. There are 14 residues in the CDR3. In DNA, the CDR3 is TGTGCCAGCAGTTTCTCACAGGCCACCTACGAGCAGTACTTC. As protein: CASSFSQATYEQYF.

This clonotype turned up a few times. This chain joins TRBV10-3 and TRBJ2-7; TRBD1 or TRBD2 may be the D gene (6 bases each). Germline loops: CDR1 ENHRY, CDR2 SYGVKD. This CDR3 is 15 amino acids long. Trimming left V 0 bases short and J 1 base short, with 10 bases between. CDR3 residues: CAISESRRGSYEQYF. CDR3 coding DNA: TGTGCCATCAGTGAGTCTAGGAGGGGGTCCTACGAGCAGTACTTC.

This clonotype was recorded many times. The chain recombines TRBV7-2 with TRBJ2-7, with 7 bases that match TRBD2. V lost 1 base to trimming and J lost 0 bases; unmatched junction nucleotides: 12. This CDR3 contains 18 residues. Germline V gene sequence: CDR1 SGHTA, CDR2 FQGNSA. The CDR3 protein is CASSLVRPSGSSSYEQYF. CDR3 nucleotide sequence: TGTGCCAGCAGCTTAGTTCGTCCTAGCGGCTCGAGCTCCTACGAGCAGTACTTC. Looking up the rest from reference TRBV7-2 and TRBJ2-7 gives the full variable domain: GAGVSQSPSNKVTEKGKDVELRCDPISGHTALYWYRQSLGQGLEFLIYFQGNSAPDKSGLPSDRFSAERTGGSVSTLTIQRTQQEDSAVYLCASSLVRPSGSSSYEQYFGPGTRLTVT.

This clonotype is a singleton in its sample. This chain joins TRBV20-1 and TRBJ2-7; D gene unclear. The CDR3 contains 10 residues. Germline loops: CDR1 DFQATT, CDR2 SNEGSKA (reference sequence). V was clipped by 8 bases and J by 4 bases, with 9 bases between them. CDR3 nucleotides: TGCAGTCCCTTCTCGTACGAGCAGTACTTC. Translated: CSPFSYEQYF.

The chain combines TRBV27 with TRBJ1-2; 10 bases map to TRBD1. The CDR3 loop spans 14 amino acids. The germline gives CDR1 MNHEY, CDR2 SMNVEV (reference sequence). Germline trimming cut 5 bases from V and 5 bases from J; bases unmatched to any gene: 5. The CDR3 loop is CASSPTGGAYGYTF. DNA of the CDR3: TGTGCCAGCAGTCCGACAGGGGGCGCTTATGGCTACACCTTC.

The V call is TRBV21-1, the J call TRBJ2-3; the table's D call, TRBD1, was not checked against the DNA. TRBV21-1 represents a pseudogene. CDR3 size: 17 residues. Written as DNA, the CDR3 is TGTGCCAGCACCTCCAGCGGGGGCCACCGACATAGAGATACGCAGTATTTT. This codes for CASTSSGGHRHRDTQYF.

This clonotype has a count of ten or more. This chain joins TRBV20-1 and TRBJ2-7; D unclear. There are 14 residues in the CDR3. Trimming removed 0 bases at V and 0 bases at J, with 9 bases between. Germline CDR1 and CDR2: DFQATT and SNEGSKA (reference sequence). The DNA for the CDR3 is TGCAGTGCTAGAGATGATCAGGTCTCCTACGAGCAGTACTTC. Translation gives CSARDDQVSYEQYF.

The V and J genes are TRBV3-1 and TRBJ2-7; TRBD2 aligns across 10 bases. This CDR3 is 16 amino acids long. Germline V CDR1 and CDR2: LGHDT, YNNKEL (reference sequence). J lost 6 bases, V lost 1 base, and 9 bases had no gene match. The CDR3 region is CASSQGLAGATGEQYF. The CDR3 nucleotides read TGTGCCAGCAGCCAAGGGCTAGCGGGAGCGACAGGCGAGCAGTACTTC.

This clonotype was detected a few times. The V and J genes are TRBV3-1 and TRBJ2-3; TRBD2 matches at 13 bases. The CDR3 extends over 16 amino acids. Per germline, CDR1 LGHDT and CDR2 YNNKEL (reference sequence). The ends lost 3 bases at V and 3 bases at J; junction bases unmatched: 3. As DNA, the CDR3 is TGTGCCAGCAGCCATGGACTAGCGGGAGCGACAGATACGCAGTATTTT. This translates into CASSHGLAGATDTQYF.

The chain joins TRBV7-9 to TRBJ1-1, with no clear D. Germline V gene lookup returns CDR1 SEHNR and CDR2 FQNEAQ (reference sequence). Trimming stripped 3 bases from V and 6 bases from J, with 8 bases between. This CDR3 is 12 amino acids long. CDR3 sequence: CASSFGRPEAFF. DNA of the CDR3: TGTGCCAGCAGCTTTGGGAGACCTGAAGCTTTCTTT.

The J gene is TRBJ2-2, the V gene TRBV6-5, with D unclear. Trimming cost V 2 bases and J 7 bases, with 5 bases left between them. CDR1 and CDR2 (germline): MNHEY, SVGAGI. This CDR3 spans 12 amino acids. The CDR3 DNA sequence: TGTGCCAGCAGTTACCGTGACGGGGAGCTGTTTTTT. This encodes CASSYRDGELFF.

The chain combines TRBV7-2 with TRBJ2-7; D could derive from TRBD1 or TRBD2 (5 bases each). Germline-derived CDR1 and CDR2 are SGHTA and FQGNSA. Trimming stripped 0 bases from V and 3 bases from J, with 12 bases between. This CDR3 is 15 amino acids long. The DNA for the CDR3 is TGTGCCAGCAGCTTAGCCGGGACCAAGGACTACGAGCAGTACTTC. It specifies CASSLAGTKDYEQYF.

The chain carries TRBV20-1 and TRBJ1-5, with D hard to call. Germline values: CDR1 DFQATT, CDR2 SNEGSKA (reference sequence). V gave up 1 base and J gave up 0 bases, with 10 bases separating them. This CDR3 spans 15 amino acids. In DNA form, the CDR3 reads TGCAGTGCTAGAGTGGAGGAAATTAGCAATCAGCCCCAGCATTTT. The encoded protein is CSARVEEISNQPQHF.

This clonotype was observed a handful of times. The V and J genes are TRBV20-1 and TRBJ2-4, with 7 positions matching TRBD1. The end of the DNA aligns better with TRBJ2-7, so the J call may be wrong. Germline-derived CDR1 and CDR2 are DFQATT and SNEGSKA (reference sequence). CDR3 length: 11 residues. The CDR3 sequence is CSAWTGYEQYF. As DNA, the CDR3 is TGCAGTGCTTGGACAGGCTACGAGCAGTACTTC.

At least ten counts were recorded for this clonotype. The gene calls are TRBV6-5 and TRBJ2-7, with D unclear. The CDR3 loop spans 13 amino acids. Trimming took off 2 bases at V and 4 bases at J, with 9 bases between the two ends. The V gene's germline CDR1 is MNHEY and CDR2 SVGAGI. CDR3 sequence: CASSYRVEYEQYF. The CDR3 region has the DNA TGTGCCAGCAGTTACCGCGTAGAGTACGAGCAGTACTTC.